A selection of T cell receptor beta chains follows, all from one sample in a study of CD8+ T cells in alopecia areata. Libraries were prepared by immunoSEQ multiplex PCR; TCRdb keeps only in-frame clonotypes and omits some of them. The table includes around 8,400 clones, over 65% detected once. Material: CD4+ Tregs sorted from blood. These receptors came from a human donor with alopecia areata. Both conserved end residues are part of each CDR3. D genes are given only for firm matches. Clone size is given for some rows only: seen once, a few or many times, or a class if the clone is expanded.

j_call | d_call | v_call | clone_size | cdr3_aa | cdr3_nt
TRBJ2-5 | TRBD2 | TRBV7-2 | - | CASSLGDLAGSQETQYF | TGTGCCAGCAGCTTAGGGGACCTAGCGGGGTCCCAAGAGACCCAGTACTTC
TRBJ2-1 | TRBD2 | TRBV6-1 | - | CASSEAWTSGSVHNEQFF | TGTGCCAGCAGTGAAGCGTGGACTAGCGGGAGTGTCCACAATGAGCAGTTCTTC
TRBJ1-2 | - | TRBV4-3 | - | CASSQGVLGNYYGYTF | TGCGCCAGCAGCCAAGGAGTTTTGGGGAATTACTATGGCTACACCTTC
TRBJ2-2 | TRBD2 | TRBV14 | - | CASSQVPPSGGRSGELFF | TGTGCCAGCAGCCAAGTCCCCCCCAGCGGGGGGAGAAGCGGGGAGCTGTTTTTT
TRBJ2-7 | - | TRBV11-2 | - | CASSLGSGDYEQYF | TGTGCCAGCAGCTTAGGTTCCGGGGACTACGAGCAGTACTTC
TRBJ2-2 | TRBD2 | TRBV19 | few | CASSLSLAAGELFF | TGTGCCAGTAGTCTGAGTCTAGCGGCCGGGGAGCTGTTTTTT
TRBJ2-7 | - | TRBV4-2 | - | CASSQEPHLAGSSYEQYF | TGTGCCAGCAGCCAAGAGCCCCACCTAGCCGGGTCATCCTACGAGCAGTACTTC
TRBJ2-7 | TRBD1 | TRBV7-9 | - | CASSLVQGAYEQYF | TGTGCCAGCAGCTTAGTACAGGGGGCATACGAGCAGTACTTC
TRBJ2-3 | TRBD2 | TRBV4-2 | few | CASSQEVAGVSDTQYF | TGTGCCAGCAGCCAAGAAGTAGCGGGAGTGTCAGATACGCAGTATTTT
TRBJ2-5 | TRBD1 | TRBV5-1 | - | CASSSGQGALETQYF | TGCGCCAGCAGCTCCGGACAGGGGGCATTAGAGACCCAGTACTTC
TRBJ2-7 | TRBD1 | TRBV10-3 | - | CAISETGAYEQYF | TGTGCCATCAGTGAAACAGGGGCCTACGAGCAGTACTTC
TRBJ2-1 | - | TRBV19 | once | CASSTLKSSYNEQFF | TGTGCCAGTAGTACACTCAAGAGCTCCTACAATGAGCAGTTCTTC
TRBJ2-7 | - | TRBV5-1 | - | CASSLNRLGYEQYF | TGCGCCAGCAGCTTGAACAGGCTAGGGTACGAGCAGTACTTC
TRBJ2-3 | TRBD2 | TRBV7-2 | - | CASSLDQREGSVTQYF | TGTGCCAGCAGCTTAGACCAGCGGGAGGGGTCTGTTACGCAGTATTTT
TRBJ1-2 | - | TRBV11-2 | - | CASRPHSNYGYTF | TGTGCCAGCAGGCCACATTCCAACTATGGCTACACCTTC
TRBJ2-4 | - | TRBV10-3 | few | CAISGGLAKNIQYF | TGTGCCATCAGTGGAGGATTAGCCAAAAACATTCAGTACTTC
TRBJ2-5 | - | TRBV7-2 | - | CASSSRRQTGETQYF | TGTGCCAGCAGCTCCCGCCGACAAACGGGAGAGACCCAGTACTTC
TRBJ1-1 | TRBD1 | TRBV7-3 | - | CASSLDRGTEAFF | TGTGCCAGCAGCTTGGACAGGGGAACTGAAGCTTTCTTT
TRBJ2-5 | - | TRBV10-3 | - | CAISGLGETQYF | TGTGCCATCAGTGGGCTCGGGGAGACCCAGTACTTC
TRBJ2-7 | - | TRBV7-2 | few | CASSLGVVNPGRHYEQYF | TGTGCCAGCAGCTTAGGAGTCGTGAACCCGGGACGCCATTACGAGCAGTACTTC
TRBJ2-7 | TRBD1 | TRBV2 | - | CASSEWQGANEQYF | TGTGCCAGCAGTGAGTGGCAGGGGGCTAACGAGCAGTACTTC
TRBJ2-5 | - | TRBV19 | - | CASSIRFGETQYF | TGTGCCAGTAGTATTCGATTCGGCGAGACCCAGTACTTC
TRBJ2-2 | - | TRBV11-3 | - | CASSLGWAETGELFF | TGTGCCAGCAGCCTTGGATGGGCTGAGACCGGGGAGCTGTTTTTT
TRBJ2-7 | - | TRBV28 | - | CASSPTTSRAYEQYF | TGTGCCAGCAGTCCGACTACCTCCCGCGCCTACGAGCAGTACTTC
TRBJ2-5 | TRBD2 | TRBV7-2 | - | CASSISGLAGQETQYF | TGTGCCAGCAGCATTTCGGGACTAGCGGGGCAAGAGACCCAGTACTTC